These T cell receptor beta chains were read from a single sample in a study of blood T cell repertoires in COVID-19. Libraries were prepared by immunoSEQ multiplex PCR; TCRdb keeps only in-frame clonotypes and omits some of them. The sample has about 170,000 clones, 70% to 90% seen once; the top ten hold about 1.2%. The sequencing sample was made of peripheral blood. The receptors here all came from a man aged 60 to 69 who had recovered from COVID-19. The CDR3 runs from the conserved cysteine through the conserved F or W. D genes are given only for firm matches. Part of the rows lack a size; the others show once, few, many or a class for expanded clones.

CATSGSGGYTF TGTGCCACCAGTGGCTCAGGAGGCTACACCTTC NA 11 NA TRBJ1-2 TRBV24-1
CASSPRGQGNSNQPQHF TGTGCCAGTAGTCCAAGGGGTCAGGGGAATAGCAATCAGCCCCAGCATTTT NA 17 NA TRBJ1-5 TRBV19
CASSMWGLINTEAFF TGTGCCAGTAGTATGTGGGGGCTGATAAACACTGAAGCTTTCTTT NA 15 NA TRBJ1-1 TRBV19
CASSQLGAQETQYF TGTGCCAGCAGCCAATTAGGGGCCCAAGAGACCCAGTACTTC NA 14 NA TRBJ2-5 TRBV3-1/TRBV3-2
CASSRGTGLISGANVLTF TGTGCCAGCAGTCGGGGGACGGGACTGATCTCTGGGGCCAACGTCCTGACTTTC NA 18 NA TRBJ2-6 TRBV27
CASSSGTEGRTQYF TGTGCTAGCAGTTCCGGGACAGAAGGACGGACCCAGTACTTC TRBD1 14 NA TRBJ2-5 TRBV7-7
CASSPRVTAEAFF TGTGCCAGTAGCCCGAGGGTCACCGCTGAAGCTTTCTTT NA 13 NA TRBJ1-1 TRBV19
CASSMGLANYEQYF TGTGCCAGTAGTATGGGACTAGCGAACTACGAGCAGTACTTC TRBD2 14 NA TRBJ2-7 TRBV19
CAISGPGVTEAFF TGTGCCATCAGTGGCCCAGGGGTGACTGAAGCTTTCTTT NA 13 NA TRBJ1-1 TRBV10-3
CSASGESEQYF TGCAGTGCTAGCGGAGAAAGCGAGCAGTACTTC NA 11 NA TRBJ2-7 TRBV20-1
CASSLVADNSPLHF TGTGCCAGCAGCTTAGTTGCAGATAATTCACCCCTCCACTTT NA 14 few TRBJ1-6 TRBV7-9
CASSLKGGTDTQYF TGTGCCAGCAGCTTGAAGGGGGGCACAGATACGCAGTATTTT NA 14 NA TRBJ2-3 TRBV5-6
CASSPQGADQPQHF TGTGCCAGCTCACCCCAGGGCGCGGATCAGCCCCAGCATTTT NA 14 NA TRBJ1-5 TRBV18
CASAPSGGGTDTQYF TGTGCCAGCGCCCCGAGCGGGGGGGGCACAGATACGCAGTATTTT TRBD2 15 NA TRBJ2-3 TRBV3-1/TRBV3-2
CAIKSSVGQGAAGELFF TGTGCCATCAAGTCTTCCGTGGGACAGGGGGCCGCCGGGGAGCTGTTTTTT TRBD1 17 few TRBJ2-2 TRBV10-3
CATTTSGGSDTQYF TGTGCCACCACGACTAGCGGGGGGTCAGATACGCAGTATTTT TRBD2 14 NA TRBJ2-3 TRBV2
CAISPSGGSYNEQFF TGTGCCATCAGCCCTAGCGGGGGCTCCTACAATGAGCAGTTCTTC TRBD2 15 NA TRBJ2-1 TRBV10-3